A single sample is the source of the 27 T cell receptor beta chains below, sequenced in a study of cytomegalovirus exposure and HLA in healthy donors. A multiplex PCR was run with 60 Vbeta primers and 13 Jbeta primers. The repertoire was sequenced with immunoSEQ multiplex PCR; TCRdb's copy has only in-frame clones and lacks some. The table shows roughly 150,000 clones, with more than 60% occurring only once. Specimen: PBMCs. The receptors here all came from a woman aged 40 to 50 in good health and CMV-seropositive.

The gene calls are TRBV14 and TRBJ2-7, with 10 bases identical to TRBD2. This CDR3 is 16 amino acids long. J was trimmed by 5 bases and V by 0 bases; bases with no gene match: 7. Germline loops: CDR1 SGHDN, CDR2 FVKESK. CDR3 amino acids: CASSQEFLAGVHEQYF. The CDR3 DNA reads TGTGCCAGCAGCCAAGAATTTCTAGCGGGGGTGCACGAGCAGTACTTC.

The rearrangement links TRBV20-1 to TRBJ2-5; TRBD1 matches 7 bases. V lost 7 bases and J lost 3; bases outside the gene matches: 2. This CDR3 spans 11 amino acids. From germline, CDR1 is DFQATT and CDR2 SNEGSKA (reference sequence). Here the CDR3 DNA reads TGCAGTGGTCAGGGGGAAGAGACCCAGTACTTC. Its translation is CSGQGEETQYF.

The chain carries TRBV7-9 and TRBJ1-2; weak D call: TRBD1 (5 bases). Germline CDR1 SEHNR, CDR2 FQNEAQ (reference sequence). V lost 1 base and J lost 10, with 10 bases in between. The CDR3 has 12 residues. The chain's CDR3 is CASSLGGHDYTF. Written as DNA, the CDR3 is TGTGCCAGCAGCTTAGGGGGCCATGACTACACCTTC.

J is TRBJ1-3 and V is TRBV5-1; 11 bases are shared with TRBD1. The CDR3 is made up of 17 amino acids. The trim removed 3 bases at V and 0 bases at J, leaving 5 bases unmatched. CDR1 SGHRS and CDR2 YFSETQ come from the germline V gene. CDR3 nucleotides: TGCGCCAGCAGCTACGGGGACAGGGGGTCCTCTGGAAACACCATATATTTT. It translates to CASSYGDRGSSGNTIYF.

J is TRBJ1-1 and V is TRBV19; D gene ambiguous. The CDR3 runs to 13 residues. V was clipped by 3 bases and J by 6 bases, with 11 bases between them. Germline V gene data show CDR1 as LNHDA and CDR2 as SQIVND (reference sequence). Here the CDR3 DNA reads TGTGCCAGTAGTATCGGCGGGTCGGCTGAAGCTTTCTTT. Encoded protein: CASSIGGSAEAFF. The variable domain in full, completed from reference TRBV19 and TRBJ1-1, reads DGGITQSPKYLFRKEGQNVTLSCEQNLNHDAMYWYRQDPGQGLRLIYYSQIVNDFQKGDIAEGYSVSREKKESFPLTVTSAQKNPTAFYLCASSIGGSAEAFFGQGTRLTVV.

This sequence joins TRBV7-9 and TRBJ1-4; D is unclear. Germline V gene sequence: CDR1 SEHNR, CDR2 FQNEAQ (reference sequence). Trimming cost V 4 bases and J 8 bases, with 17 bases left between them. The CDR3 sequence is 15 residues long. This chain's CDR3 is CASSSPHGGGEKLFF. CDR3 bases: TGTGCCAGCAGCTCCCCCCACGGAGGAGGGGAAAAACTGTTTTTT.

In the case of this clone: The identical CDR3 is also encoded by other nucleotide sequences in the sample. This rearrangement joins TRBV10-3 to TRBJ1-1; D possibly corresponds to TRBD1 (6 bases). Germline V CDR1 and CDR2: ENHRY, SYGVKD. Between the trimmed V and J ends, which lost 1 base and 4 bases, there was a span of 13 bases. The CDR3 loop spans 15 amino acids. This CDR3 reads CAISEFGGRGTEAFF. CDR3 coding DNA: TGTGCCATCAGTGAGTTCGGGGGGCGGGGCACTGAAGCTTTCTTT.

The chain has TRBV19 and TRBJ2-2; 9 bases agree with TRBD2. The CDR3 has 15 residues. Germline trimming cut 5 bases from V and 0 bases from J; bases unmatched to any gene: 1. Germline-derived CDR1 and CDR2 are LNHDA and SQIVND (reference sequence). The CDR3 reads CASSAGGTNTGELFF. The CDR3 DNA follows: TGTGCCAGTAGTGCGGGAGGGACGAACACCGGGGAGCTGTTTTTT.

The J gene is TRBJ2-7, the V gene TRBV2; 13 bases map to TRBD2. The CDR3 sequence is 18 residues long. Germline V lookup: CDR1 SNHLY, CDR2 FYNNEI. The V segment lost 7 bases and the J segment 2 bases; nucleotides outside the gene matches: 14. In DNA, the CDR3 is TGTGCCAGCACGCCCCGGGGGACTAGCGGGGTTATGACCTACGAGCAGTACTTC. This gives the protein CASTPRGTSGVMTYEQYF.

The DNA for the CDR3 is TGTGCCTGGAGCCCGGACAGGGGGGACACTGAAGCTTTCTTT. Translated, it gives CAWSPDRGDTEAFF. The rearrangement links TRBV30 to TRBJ1-1; 10 bases align to TRBD1. Germline V gene lookup returns CDR1 GTSNPN and CDR2 SVGIG (reference sequence). This CDR3 comprises 14 residues. The ends lost 3 bases at V and 3 bases at J; junction bases unmatched: 4.

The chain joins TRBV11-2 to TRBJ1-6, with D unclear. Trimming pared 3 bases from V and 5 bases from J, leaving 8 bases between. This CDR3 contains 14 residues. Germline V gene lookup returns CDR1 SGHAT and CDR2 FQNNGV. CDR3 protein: CASSFQVDNSPLHF. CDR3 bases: TGTGCCAGCAGCTTCCAGGTAGATAATTCACCCCTCCACTTT. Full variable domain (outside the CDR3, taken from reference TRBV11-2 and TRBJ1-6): EAGVAQSPRYKIIEKRQSVAFWCNPISGHATLYWYQQILGQGPKLLIQFQNNGVVDDSQLPKDRFSAERLKGVDSTLKIQPAKLEDSAVYLCASSFQVDNSPLHFGNGTRLTVT.

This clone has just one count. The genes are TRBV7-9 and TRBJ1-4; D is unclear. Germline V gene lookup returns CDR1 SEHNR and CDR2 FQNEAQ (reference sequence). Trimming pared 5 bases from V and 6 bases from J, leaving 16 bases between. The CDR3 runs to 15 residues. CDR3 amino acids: CASSLEGRPHEKLFF. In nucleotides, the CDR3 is TGTGCCAGCAGCCTAGAAGGGAGGCCCCATGAAAAACTGTTTTTT.

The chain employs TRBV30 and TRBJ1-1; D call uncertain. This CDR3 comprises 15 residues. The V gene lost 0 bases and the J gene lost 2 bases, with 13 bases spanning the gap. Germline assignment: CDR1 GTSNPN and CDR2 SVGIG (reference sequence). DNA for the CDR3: TGTGCCTGGAGTGTTGGAGGCGCGGCTAACACTGAAGCTTTCTTT. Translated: CAWSVGGAANTEAFF. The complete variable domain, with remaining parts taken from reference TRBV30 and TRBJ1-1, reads SQTIHQWPATLVQPVGSPLSLECTVEGTSNPNLYWYRQAAGRGLQLLFYSVGIGQISSEVPQNLSASRPQDRQFILSSKKLLLSDSGFYLCAWSVGGAANTEAFFGQGTRLTVV.

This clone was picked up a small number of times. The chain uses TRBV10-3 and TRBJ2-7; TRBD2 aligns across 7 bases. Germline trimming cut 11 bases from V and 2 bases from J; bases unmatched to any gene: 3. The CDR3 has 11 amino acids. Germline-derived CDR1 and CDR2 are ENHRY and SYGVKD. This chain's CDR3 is CASRGAYEQYF. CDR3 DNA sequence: TGTGCCTCCCGGGGGGCCTACGAGCAGTACTTC.

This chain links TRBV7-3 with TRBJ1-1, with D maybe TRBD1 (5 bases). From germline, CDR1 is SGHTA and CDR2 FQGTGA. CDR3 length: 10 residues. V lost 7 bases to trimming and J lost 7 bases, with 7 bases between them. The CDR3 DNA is TGTGCCAGCAAGGGGAATGAAGCTTTCTTT. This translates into CASKGNEAFF.

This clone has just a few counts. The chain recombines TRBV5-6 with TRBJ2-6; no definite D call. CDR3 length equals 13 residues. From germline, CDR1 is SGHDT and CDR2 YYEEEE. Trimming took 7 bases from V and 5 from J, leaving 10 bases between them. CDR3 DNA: TGTGCCAGCGTAATGCAGAGGGCCAACGTCCTGACTTTC. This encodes CASVMQRANVLTF.

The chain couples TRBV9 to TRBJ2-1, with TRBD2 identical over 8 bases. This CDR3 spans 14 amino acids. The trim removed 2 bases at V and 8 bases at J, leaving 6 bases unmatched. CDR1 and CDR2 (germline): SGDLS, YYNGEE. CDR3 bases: TGTGCCAGCAGCGTTAGCGGGGATTTCGATGAGCAGTTCTTC. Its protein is CASSVSGDFDEQFF.

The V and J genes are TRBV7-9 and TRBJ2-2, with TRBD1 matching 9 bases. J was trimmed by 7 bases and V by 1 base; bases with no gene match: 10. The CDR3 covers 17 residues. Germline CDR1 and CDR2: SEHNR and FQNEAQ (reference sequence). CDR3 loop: CASSLGIGTGSVGELFF. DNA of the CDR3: TGTGCCAGCAGCTTAGGGATTGGGACAGGGAGCGTCGGGGAGCTGTTTTTT.

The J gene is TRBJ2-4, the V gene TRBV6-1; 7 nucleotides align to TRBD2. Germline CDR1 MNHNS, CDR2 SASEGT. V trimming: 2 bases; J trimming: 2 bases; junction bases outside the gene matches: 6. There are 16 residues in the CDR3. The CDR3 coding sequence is TGTGCCAGCAGTGAAATCGTGGGAGGGACCAAAAACATTCAGTACTTC. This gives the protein CASSEIVGGTKNIQYF.

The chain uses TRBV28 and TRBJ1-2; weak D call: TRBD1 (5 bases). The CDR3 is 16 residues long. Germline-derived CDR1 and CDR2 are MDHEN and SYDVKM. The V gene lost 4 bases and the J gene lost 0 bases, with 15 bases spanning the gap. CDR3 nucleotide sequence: TGTGCCAGCAGTTCCCCGGGGGGTCTAGCTAACTATGGCTACACCTTC. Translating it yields CASSSPGGLANYGYTF.

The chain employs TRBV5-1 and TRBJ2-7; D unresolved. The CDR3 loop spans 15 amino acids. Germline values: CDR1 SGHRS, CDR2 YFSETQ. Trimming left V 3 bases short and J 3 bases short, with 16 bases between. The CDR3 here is CASSSTAGDLYEQYF. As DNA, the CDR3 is TGCGCCAGCAGCTCAACAGCCGGCGATCTCTACGAGCAGTACTTC.

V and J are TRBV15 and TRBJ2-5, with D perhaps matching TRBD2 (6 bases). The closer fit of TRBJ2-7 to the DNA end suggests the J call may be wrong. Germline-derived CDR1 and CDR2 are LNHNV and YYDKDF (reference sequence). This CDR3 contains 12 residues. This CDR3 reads CATSMWRGEQYF. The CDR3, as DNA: TGTGCCACCAGCATGTGGAGGGGCGAGCAGTACTTC.

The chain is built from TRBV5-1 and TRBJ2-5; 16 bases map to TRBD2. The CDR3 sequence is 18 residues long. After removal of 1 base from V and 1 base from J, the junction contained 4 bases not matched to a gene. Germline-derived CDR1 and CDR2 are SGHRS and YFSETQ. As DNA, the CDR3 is TGCGCCAGCAGCTTGACGGGACTAGCGGGGGGGATCCAAGAGACCCAGTACTTC. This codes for CASSLTGLAGGIQETQYF.

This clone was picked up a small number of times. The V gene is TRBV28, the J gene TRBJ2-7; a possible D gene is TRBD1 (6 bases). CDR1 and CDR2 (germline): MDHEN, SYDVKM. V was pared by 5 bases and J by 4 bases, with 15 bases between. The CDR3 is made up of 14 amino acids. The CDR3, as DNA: TGTGCCAGCAGTAGCTACCCAGGGGATTACGAGCAGTACTTC. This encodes CASSSYPGDYEQYF.

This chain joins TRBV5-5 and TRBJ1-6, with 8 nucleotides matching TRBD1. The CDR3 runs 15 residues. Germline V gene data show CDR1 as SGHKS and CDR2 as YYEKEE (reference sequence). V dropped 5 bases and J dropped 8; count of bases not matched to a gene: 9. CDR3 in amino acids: CASSSNQGQDSPLHF. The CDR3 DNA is TGTGCCAGCAGTTCTAATCAGGGACAGGATTCACCCCTCCACTTT.

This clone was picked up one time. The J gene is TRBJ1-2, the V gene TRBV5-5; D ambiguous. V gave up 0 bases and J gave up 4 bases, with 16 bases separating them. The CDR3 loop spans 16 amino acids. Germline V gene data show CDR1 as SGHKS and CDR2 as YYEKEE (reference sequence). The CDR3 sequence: CASSLDLARVSYGYTF. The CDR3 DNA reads TGTGCCAGCAGCTTGGATCTAGCGAGGGTCTCCTATGGCTACACCTTC.

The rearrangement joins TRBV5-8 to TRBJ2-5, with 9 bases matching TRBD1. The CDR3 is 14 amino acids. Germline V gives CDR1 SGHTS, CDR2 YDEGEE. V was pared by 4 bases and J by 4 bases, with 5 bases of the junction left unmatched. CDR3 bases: TGTGCCAGCAGCGCCGGGACAGGGATAGAGACCCAGTACTTC. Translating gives CASSAGTGIETQYF.